One sample yielded the 11 T cell receptor beta chains listed below, sequenced in a study of cytomegalovirus exposure and HLA in healthy donors. The PCR was carried out with 60 Vbeta primers and 13 Jbeta primers. TCRdb keeps only in-frame clones here, not all; method: immunoSEQ multiplex PCR. The sample includes approximately 280,000 clones, 80% to 90% seen only once; the top ten take 2% to 3%. Sequenced: PBMCs. The receptors were gathered from a young woman in good health and CMV-seronegative.

The V gene is TRBV2, the J gene TRBJ2-7, with TRBD2 matching 14 bases. CDR3 length: 16 residues. Germline V gives CDR1 SNHLY, CDR2 FYNNEI. V shed 8 bases and J 0 bases; nucleotides not matched to a gene: 6. In nucleotides, the CDR3 is TGTGCCAGCCAGGGACTAGCGGGGGCAAGCTCCTACGAGCAGTACTTC. Amino acid sequence: CASQGLAGASSYEQYF.

The V call is TRBV5-4, the J call TRBJ2-5; D possibly corresponds to TRBD1 (5 bases). CDR1 and CDR2 (germline): SGHNT, YYREEE (reference sequence). Trimming left V 0 bases short and J 5 bases short, with 8 bases between. This CDR3 has 13 amino acids. Written as DNA, the CDR3 is TGTGCCAGCAGCTTGGATCCAGGGGAGACCCAGTACTTC. Translation gives CASSLDPGETQYF. Supplemented by reference TRBV5-4 and TRBJ2-5, the full variable domain reads ETGVTQSPTHLIKTRGQQVTLRCSSQSGHNTVSWYQQALGQGPQFIFQYYREEENGRGNFPPRFSGLQFPNYSSELNVNALELDDSALYLCASSLDPGETQYFGPGTRLLVL.

The rearrangement uses TRBV7-9 and TRBJ2-6, with D tentatively TRBD1 (6 bases). Germline V lookup: CDR1 SEHNR, CDR2 FQNEAQ (reference sequence). V was shortened by 11 bases and J by 0 bases, with 17 bases between the two germline ends. The CDR3 totals 16 residues. DNA for the CDR3: TGTGCCCCAGGGGTTTTCAGTAGCTCTGGGGCCAACGTCCTGACTTTC. The encoded protein is CAPGVFSSSGANVLTF.

V usage is TRBV5-4 and J usage is TRBJ2-1; D not resolved. The CDR3 sequence is 14 residues long. Germline CDR1 and CDR2: SGHNT and YYREEE (reference sequence). V lost 0 bases and J lost 10, with 14 bases in between. The CDR3 here is CASSLVSPPAEQFF. CDR3 DNA: TGTGCCAGCAGCTTGGTTTCACCCCCCGCGGAGCAGTTCTTC.

This sequence joins TRBV19 and TRBJ1-2; 9 bases fit TRBD1. CDR1 LNHDA and CDR2 SQIVND come from the germline V gene (reference sequence). J gave up 5 bases and V 7 bases, and 17 bases lay outside the gene matches. The CDR3 sequence is 17 residues long. The CDR3 sequence is CASIPTTDRGLKYGYTF. CDR3 sequence (DNA): TGTGCCAGTATCCCGACCACCGACAGGGGGTTGAAGTATGGCTACACCTTC.

This chain connects TRBV4-1 to TRBJ2-5; 11 bases agree with TRBD2. This CDR3 comprises 17 residues. CDR1 and CDR2 (germline): MGHRA, YSYEKL. V shed 0 bases and J 4 bases; nucleotides not matched to a gene: 7. CDR3 in amino acids: CASSQDGGLAARETQYF. In DNA form, the CDR3 reads TGCGCCAGCAGCCAAGATGGGGGACTAGCGGCTCGAGAGACCCAGTACTTC.

This clone has just a few counts. CDR3 nucleotides: TGCGCCAGCAGCCCACGGACAGTCGATTATAGCAATCAGCCCCAGCATTTT. It codes for CASSPRTVDYSNQPQHF. This rearrangement joins TRBV4-1 to TRBJ1-5; possible D gene TRBD1, 6 bases. The CDR3 is made up of 17 amino acids. Germline assignment: CDR1 MGHRA and CDR2 YSYEKL. Trimming removed 4 bases from V and 0 bases from J, with 16 bases in between.

This sequence joins TRBV15 and TRBJ1-3; D possibly corresponds to TRBD1 (6 bases). The V gene's germline CDR1 is LNHNV and CDR2 YYDKDF (reference sequence). Trimming took 6 bases from V and 4 from J, leaving 16 bases between them. The length of the CDR3 is 15 residues. The CDR3 protein is CATRKGGSLGNTIYF. The CDR3 DNA is TGTGCCACCAGGAAAGGGGGATCCCTGGGAAACACCATATATTTT.

J is TRBJ1-2 and V is TRBV27, with TRBD1 matching 7 bases. Trimming removed 0 bases from V and 7 bases from J; junction bases left unmatched: 8. Germline V CDR1 and CDR2: MNHEY, SMNVEV (reference sequence). The CDR3 sequence is 15 residues long. DNA of the CDR3: TGTGCCAGCAGTTTATCGGAAGGGGGCGCGGGTGGCTACACCTTC. The encoded protein is CASSLSEGGAGGYTF.

The chain is built from TRBV14 and TRBJ1-5; maybe TRBD1 (6 bases). Trimming removed 0 bases from V and 7 bases from J, with 13 bases in between. The CDR3 spans 15 residues. Germline CDR1 reads SGHDN; CDR2 reads FVKESK. In DNA, the CDR3 is TGTGCCAGCAGCCAAGATCATCAGGGGCTGCAGCCCCAGCATTTT. Its translation is CASSQDHQGLQPQHF.

V is TRBV20-1 and J is TRBJ2-1, with a weak D call TRBD1 (6 bases). V was shortened by 4 bases and J by 7 bases, with 8 bases between the two germline ends. This CDR3 is 11 amino acids long. CDR1 DFQATT and CDR2 SNEGSKA come from the germline V gene (reference sequence). CDR3: CSATRGNEQFF. In nucleotides, the CDR3 is TGCAGTGCTACAAGGGGGAATGAGCAGTTCTTC.